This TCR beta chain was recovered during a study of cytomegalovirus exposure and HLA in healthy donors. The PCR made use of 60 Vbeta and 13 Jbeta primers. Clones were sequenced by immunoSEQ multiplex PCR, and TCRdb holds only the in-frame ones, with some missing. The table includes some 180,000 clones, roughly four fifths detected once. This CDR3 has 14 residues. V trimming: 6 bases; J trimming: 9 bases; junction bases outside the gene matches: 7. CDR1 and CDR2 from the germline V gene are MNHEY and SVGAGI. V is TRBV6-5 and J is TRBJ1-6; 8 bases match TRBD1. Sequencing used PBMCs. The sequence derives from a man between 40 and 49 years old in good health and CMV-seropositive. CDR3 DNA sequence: TGTGCCAGCAGGAGGGGGCAGGGGGCTTCACCCCTCCACTTT. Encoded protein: CASRRGQGASPLHF.